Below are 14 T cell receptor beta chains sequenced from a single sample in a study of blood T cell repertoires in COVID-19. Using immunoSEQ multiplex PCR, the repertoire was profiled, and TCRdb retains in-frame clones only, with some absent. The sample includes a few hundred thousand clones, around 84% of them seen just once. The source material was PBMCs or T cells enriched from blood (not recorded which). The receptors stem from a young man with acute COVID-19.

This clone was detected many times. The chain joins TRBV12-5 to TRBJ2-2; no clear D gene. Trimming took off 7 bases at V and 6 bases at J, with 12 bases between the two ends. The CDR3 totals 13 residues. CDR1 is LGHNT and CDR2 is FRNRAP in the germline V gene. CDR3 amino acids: CASDTFPAGELFF. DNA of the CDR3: TGTGCTAGTGACACCTTTCCCGCCGGGGAGCTGTTTTTT.

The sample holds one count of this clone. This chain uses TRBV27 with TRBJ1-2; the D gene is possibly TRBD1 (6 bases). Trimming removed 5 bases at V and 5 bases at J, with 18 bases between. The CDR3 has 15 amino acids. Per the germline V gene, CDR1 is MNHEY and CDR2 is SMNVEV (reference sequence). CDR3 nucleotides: TGTGCCAGCAGTCCCACACGGACAGAATCATATGGCTACACCTTC. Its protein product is CASSPTRTESYGYTF.

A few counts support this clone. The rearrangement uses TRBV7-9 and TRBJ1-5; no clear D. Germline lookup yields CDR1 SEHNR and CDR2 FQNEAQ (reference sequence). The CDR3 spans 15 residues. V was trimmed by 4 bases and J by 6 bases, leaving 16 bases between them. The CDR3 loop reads CASSSKPRAGQPQHF. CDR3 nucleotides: TGTGCCAGCAGCTCCAAGCCAAGGGCGGGTCAGCCCCAGCATTTT.

CDR3 coding DNA: TGTGCCAGCAGTACGGTTGGGGGGACCACTGAAGCTTTCTTT. This sequence encodes CASSTVGGTTEAFF. The genes are TRBV6-5 and TRBJ1-1, with D perhaps TRBD1 (5 bases). Trimming left V 5 bases short and J 4 bases short, with 14 bases between. The CDR3 runs 14 residues. Germline-derived CDR1 and CDR2 are MNHEY and SVGAGI.

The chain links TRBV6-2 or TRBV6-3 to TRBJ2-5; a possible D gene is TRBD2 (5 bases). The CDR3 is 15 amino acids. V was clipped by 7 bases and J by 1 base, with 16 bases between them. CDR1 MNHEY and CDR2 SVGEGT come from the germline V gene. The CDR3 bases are TGTGCCAGCACCCCTCGCGGGCAAGTCCAAGAGACCCAGTACTTC. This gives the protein CASTPRGQVQETQYF.

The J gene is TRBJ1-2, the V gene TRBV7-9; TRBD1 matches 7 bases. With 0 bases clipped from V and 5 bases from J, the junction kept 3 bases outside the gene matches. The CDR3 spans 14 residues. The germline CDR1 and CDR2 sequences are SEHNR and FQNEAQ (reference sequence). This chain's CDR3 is CASSLAAGGYGYTF. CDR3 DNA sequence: TGTGCCAGCAGCTTAGCGGCAGGGGGATATGGCTACACCTTC.

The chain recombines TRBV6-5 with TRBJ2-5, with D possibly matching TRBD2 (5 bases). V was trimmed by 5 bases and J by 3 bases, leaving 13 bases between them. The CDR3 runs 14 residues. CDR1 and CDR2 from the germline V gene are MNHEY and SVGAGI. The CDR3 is CASSTDWGEETQYF. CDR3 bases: TGTGCCAGCAGTACGGACTGGGGTGAAGAGACCCAGTACTTC.

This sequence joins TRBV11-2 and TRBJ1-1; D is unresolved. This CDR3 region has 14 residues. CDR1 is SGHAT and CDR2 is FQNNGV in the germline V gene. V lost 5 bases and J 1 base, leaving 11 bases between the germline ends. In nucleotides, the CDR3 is TGTGCCAGCAGCCACTCCTACGGGAACACTGAAGCTTTCTTT. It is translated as CASSHSYGNTEAFF.

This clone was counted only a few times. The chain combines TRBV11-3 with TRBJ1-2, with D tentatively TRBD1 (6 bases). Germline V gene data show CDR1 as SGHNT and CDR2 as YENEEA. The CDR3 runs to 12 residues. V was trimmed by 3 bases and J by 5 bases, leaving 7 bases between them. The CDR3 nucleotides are TGTGCCAGCAGCTTGGGGACATATGGCTACACCTTC. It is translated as CASSLGTYGYTF.

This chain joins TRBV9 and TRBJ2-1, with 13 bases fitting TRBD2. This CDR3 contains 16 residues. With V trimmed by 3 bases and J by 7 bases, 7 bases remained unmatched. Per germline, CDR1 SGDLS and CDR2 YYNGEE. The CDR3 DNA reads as TGTGCCAGCAGCGCTCATACTAGCGGGAGGGGAAATGAGCAGTTCTTC. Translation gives CASSAHTSGRGNEQFF. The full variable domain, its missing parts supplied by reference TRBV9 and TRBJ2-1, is DSGVTQTPKHLITATGQRVTLRCSPRSGDLSVYWYQQSLDQGLQFLIQYYNGEERAKGNILERFSAQQFPDLHSELNLSSLELGDSALYFCASSAHTSGRGNEQFFGPGTRLTVL.

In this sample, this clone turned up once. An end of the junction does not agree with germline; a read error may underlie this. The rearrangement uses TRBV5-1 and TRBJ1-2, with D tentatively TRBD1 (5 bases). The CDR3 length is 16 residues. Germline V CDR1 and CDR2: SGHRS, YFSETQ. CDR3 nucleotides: TGTGCCAGCAGCCCGGAGGGGCAGGACACTAACTATGGCTACACCTTC. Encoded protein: CASSPEGQDTNYGYTF.

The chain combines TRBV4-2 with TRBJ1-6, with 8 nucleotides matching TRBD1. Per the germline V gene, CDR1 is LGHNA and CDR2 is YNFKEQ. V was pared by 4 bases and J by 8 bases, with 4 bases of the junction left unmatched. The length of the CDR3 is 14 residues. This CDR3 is CASSRTGSDSPLHF. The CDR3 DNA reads TGTGCCAGCAGCCGGACAGGGTCCGATTCACCCCTCCACTTT.

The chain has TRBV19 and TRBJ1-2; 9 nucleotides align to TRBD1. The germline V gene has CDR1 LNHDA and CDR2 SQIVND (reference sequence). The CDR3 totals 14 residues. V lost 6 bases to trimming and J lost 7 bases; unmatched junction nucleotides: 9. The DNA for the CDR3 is TGTGCCAGTAGCCTTACCGGACAGGGGATTGGCTACACCTTC. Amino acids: CASSLTGQGIGYTF.

CDR3 in amino acids: CASSQGTSGGTLLDTQYF. CDR3 coding DNA: TGTGCCAGCAGCCAAGGGACTAGCGGGGGCACCCTTCTCGATACGCAGTATTTT. The chain has TRBV4-2 and TRBJ2-3; TRBD2 matches 13 bases. There are 18 residues in the CDR3. Looked up from germline, CDR1 is LGHNA and CDR2 is YNFKEQ. Germline trimming cut 1 base from V and 6 bases from J; bases unmatched to any gene: 10.